These T cell receptor beta chains were read from a single sample in a study of CD8+ T cells in alopecia areata. Clones were sequenced by immunoSEQ multiplex PCR, and TCRdb holds only the in-frame ones, with some missing. In the table there are 110,000 or so clones, less than 45% of which are singletons. The sample comprised CD4+ T cells sorted from blood. The receptors originated from a human donor with alopecia areata. The CDR3 runs from the conserved cysteine through the conserved F or W. Fields, in order: V gene, clone size, J gene, D gene, CDR3 protein, CDR3 DNA. A D gene is named only where the DNA matches it firmly. Size is omitted from some rows. Given values are once, few, many or a class for expanded clones.

v_gene: TRBV7-2; abundance: NA; j_gene: TRBJ2-3; d_gene: NA; CDR3aa: CASSQLAPKVAQYF; CDR3nt: TGTGCCAGCAGCCAACTAGCCCCCAAGGTTGCGCAGTATTTT
v_gene: TRBV29-1; abundance: few; j_gene: TRBJ1-1; d_gene: NA; CDR3aa: CSVAGVQNTEAFF; CDR3nt: TGCAGCGTTGCGGGCGTCCAGAACACTGAAGCTTTCTTT
v_gene: TRBV29-1; abundance: NA; j_gene: TRBJ2-3; d_gene: TRBD2; CDR3aa: CSVDASGSLADTQYF; CDR3nt: TGCAGCGTTGACGCTAGCGGGAGCCTGGCAGATACGCAGTATTTT
v_gene: TRBV7-2; abundance: few; j_gene: TRBJ2-7; d_gene: TRBD1; CDR3aa: CASTHRGSSEQYF; CDR3nt: TGTGCCAGCACCCACAGGGGTTCGTCTGAGCAGTACTTC
v_gene: TRBV5-4; abundance: NA; j_gene: TRBJ2-1; d_gene: NA; CDR3aa: CASRSPQNEQFF; CDR3nt: TGTGCCAGCAGATCCCCCCAAAATGAGCAGTTCTTC
v_gene: TRBV6-5; abundance: NA; j_gene: TRBJ1-2; d_gene: TRBD1; CDR3aa: CASSYLDRGYGYTF; CDR3nt: TGTGCCAGCAGTTATTTGGACAGGGGCTATGGCTACACCTTC
v_gene: TRBV5-1; abundance: NA; j_gene: TRBJ1-1; d_gene: NA; CDR3aa: CASSTREGRTEAFF; CDR3nt: TGCGCCAGCAGCACCCGGGAGGGTCGCACTGAAGCTTTCTTT
v_gene: TRBV4-1; abundance: many; j_gene: TRBJ1-2; d_gene: NA; CDR3aa: CASSSATRYGYTF; CDR3nt: TGCGCCAGCAGCAGTGCTACCCGATATGGCTACACCTTC
v_gene: TRBV11-2; abundance: few; j_gene: TRBJ2-6; d_gene: NA; CDR3aa: CASSLISGANVLTF; CDR3nt: TGTGCCAGCAGCTTAATCTCTGGGGCCAACGTCCTGACTTTC
v_gene: TRBV2; abundance: NA; j_gene: TRBJ2-7; d_gene: TRBD1; CDR3aa: CASSVRDRYEQYF; CDR3nt: TGTGCCAGCAGCGTCCGGGACAGGTACGAGCAGTACTTC
v_gene: TRBV29-1; abundance: NA; j_gene: TRBJ2-3; d_gene: NA; CDR3aa: CSPLTTGDTQYF; CDR3nt: TGCAGCCCACTGACCACGGGGGATACGCAGTATTTT
v_gene: TRBV12-5; abundance: NA; j_gene: TRBJ2-7; d_gene: NA; CDR3aa: CASAPQGPSYEQYF; CDR3nt: TGTGCTAGTGCTCCCCAGGGTCCCTCCTACGAGCAGTACTTC
v_gene: TRBV7-8; abundance: NA; j_gene: TRBJ2-3; d_gene: NA; CDR3aa: CASSATTDTQYF; CDR3nt: TGTGCCAGCAGCGCAACCACAGATACGCAGTATTTT
v_gene: TRBV5-1; abundance: few; j_gene: TRBJ2-1; d_gene: TRBD2; CDR3aa: CASSWTSGSPSGNEQFF; CDR3nt: TGCGCCAGCAGCTGGACTAGCGGGAGTCCCTCTGGCAATGAGCAGTTCTTC
v_gene: TRBV29-1; abundance: NA; j_gene: TRBJ1-1; d_gene: NA; CDR3aa: CSVRALNTEAFF; CDR3nt: TGCAGCGTTCGGGCCCTGAACACTGAAGCTTTCTTT
v_gene: TRBV28; abundance: NA; j_gene: TRBJ1-5; d_gene: NA; CDR3aa: CASRTTGLGSNQPQHF; CDR3nt: TGTGCCAGCAGAACAACAGGGTTAGGCAGCAATCAGCCCCAGCATTTT
v_gene: TRBV29-1; abundance: NA; j_gene: TRBJ2-1; d_gene: NA; CDR3aa: CSLSPHGENEQFF; CDR3nt: TGCAGCCTCTCACCCCATGGGGAAAATGAGCAGTTCTTC
v_gene: TRBV7-9; abundance: NA; j_gene: TRBJ1-5; d_gene: NA; CDR3aa: CASSTGGLSNQPQHF; CDR3nt: TGTGCCAGCAGCACCGGCGGGTTGAGCAATCAGCCCCAGCATTTT
v_gene: TRBV18; abundance: NA; j_gene: TRBJ1-6; d_gene: NA; CDR3aa: CASSPKERGGIINSPLHF; CDR3nt: TGTGCCAGCTCGCCTAAGGAAAGGGGGGGCATCATCAATTCACCCCTCCACTTT
v_gene: TRBV29-1; abundance: few; j_gene: TRBJ2-1; d_gene: TRBD1; CDR3aa: CSVTGTVYNEQFF; CDR3nt: TGCAGCGTTACCGGGACAGTTTACAATGAGCAGTTCTTC
v_gene: TRBV7-3; abundance: NA; j_gene: TRBJ1-1; d_gene: NA; CDR3aa: CASSLRSSTEAFF; CDR3nt: TGTGCCAGCAGCTTAAGGTCCAGCACTGAAGCTTTCTTT
v_gene: TRBV9; abundance: once; j_gene: TRBJ2-5; d_gene: NA; CDR3aa: CASSLEGQQETQYF; CDR3nt: TGTGCCAGTTCCTTGGAAGGACAGCAAGAGACCCAGTACTTC
v_gene: TRBV29-1; abundance: NA; j_gene: TRBJ2-5; d_gene: NA; CDR3aa: CSVGQVKETQYF; CDR3nt: TGCAGCGTTGGACAGGTTAAAGAGACCCAGTACTTC
v_gene: TRBV29-1; abundance: NA; j_gene: TRBJ2-1; d_gene: TRBD1; CDR3aa: CSVAGQGGEEQFF; CDR3nt: TGCAGCGTTGCGGGACAGGGAGGCGAGGAGCAGTTCTTC
v_gene: TRBV5-1; abundance: once; j_gene: TRBJ2-2; d_gene: NA; CDR3aa: CASSSGTTNTGELFF; CDR3nt: TGCGCCAGCAGCTCCGGGACAACGAACACCGGGGAGCTGTTTTTT
v_gene: TRBV5-1; abundance: NA; j_gene: TRBJ1-1; d_gene: NA; CDR3aa: CASSLGLGQQNTEAFF; CDR3nt: TGCGCCAGCAGCTTGGGCCTTGGACAGCAGAACACTGAAGCTTTCTTT
v_gene: TRBV6-5; abundance: few; j_gene: TRBJ2-3; d_gene: NA; CDR3aa: CASSYSRGVTDTQYF; CDR3nt: TGTGCCAGCAGTTACTCGAGGGGGGTCACAGATACGCAGTATTTT
v_gene: TRBV23-1; abundance: few; j_gene: TRBJ2-2; d_gene: NA; CDR3aa: CASSQFDLCGELFF; CDR3nt: TGCGCCAGCAGTCAATTTGATCTGTGCGGGGAGCTGTTTTTT
v_gene: TRBV27; abundance: NA; j_gene: TRBJ2-2; d_gene: NA; CDR3aa: CASSLSRVTGELFF; CDR3nt: TGTGCCAGCAGTTTAAGCAGGGTAACCGGGGAGCTGTTTTTT
v_gene: TRBV29-1; abundance: few; j_gene: TRBJ1-1; d_gene: NA; CDR3aa: CSVEKGLGAAFF; CDR3nt: TGCAGCGTTGAAAAAGGGTTAGGGGCAGCTTTCTTT
v_gene: TRBV30; abundance: NA; j_gene: TRBJ2-5; d_gene: TRBD1; CDR3aa: CAWSTGTGAVGQYF; CDR3nt: TGTGCCTGGAGTACCGGGACAGGGGCCGTCGGGCAGTACTTC
v_gene: TRBV29-1; abundance: NA; j_gene: TRBJ2-4; d_gene: NA; CDR3aa: CSVEDRGLINIQYF; CDR3nt: TGCAGCGTTGAAGACAGGGGCTTGATCAACATTCAGTACTTC
v_gene: TRBV5-1; abundance: few; j_gene: TRBJ2-1; d_gene: TRBD2; CDR3aa: CASSLSLAGDGNEQFF; CDR3nt: TGCGCCAGCAGCTTATCACTAGCGGGGGATGGCAATGAGCAGTTCTTC
v_gene: TRBV2; abundance: NA; j_gene: TRBJ2-1; d_gene: TRBD2; CDR3aa: CASSNERGGRSEQFF; CDR3nt: TGTGCCAGCAGTAACGAGCGGGGGGGCCGAAGTGAGCAGTTCTTC
v_gene: TRBV7-9; abundance: few; j_gene: TRBJ2-6; d_gene: NA; CDR3aa: CASSTRGSPGANVLTF; CDR3nt: TGTGCCAGCAGCACACGCGGCAGTCCGGGGGCCAACGTCCTGACTTTC
v_gene: TRBV19; abundance: NA; j_gene: TRBJ2-1; d_gene: TRBD1; CDR3aa: CASSSSGTGGGRQFF; CDR3nt: TGTGCCAGTAGTAGCTCCGGGACAGGAGGTGGTCGGCAGTTCTTC
v_gene: TRBV28; abundance: NA; j_gene: TRBJ2-7; d_gene: TRBD1; CDR3aa: CASSGVGTGDSYEQYF; CDR3nt: TGTGCCAGCAGTGGGGTCGGGACAGGGGATTCCTACGAGCAGTACTTC
v_gene: TRBV5-4; abundance: NA; j_gene: TRBJ2-3; d_gene: TRBD2; CDR3aa: CASSLSGIADTQYF; CDR3nt: TGTGCCAGCAGCCTTAGCGGGATTGCAGATACGCAGTATTTT
v_gene: TRBV23-1; abundance: few; j_gene: TRBJ2-1; d_gene: NA; CDR3aa: CASMRPGQFF; CDR3nt: TGCGCCAGCATGAGACCGGGGCAGTTCTTC
v_gene: TRBV7-2; abundance: many; j_gene: TRBJ2-1; d_gene: TRBD2; CDR3aa: CASSPRTSGGNEQFF; CDR3nt: TGTGCCAGCAGCCCGAGGACTAGCGGGGGCAATGAGCAGTTCTTC
v_gene: TRBV7-2; abundance: few; j_gene: TRBJ2-7; d_gene: NA; CDR3aa: CASSRGGTTYEQYF; CDR3nt: TGTGCCAGCTCGAGGGGGGGAACCACCTACGAGCAGTACTTC
v_gene: TRBV27; abundance: NA; j_gene: TRBJ2-5; d_gene: NA; CDR3aa: CASSLSWSQGTQYF; CDR3nt: TGTGCCAGCAGTTTATCGTGGAGCCAAGGGACCCAGTACTTC